The source of this TCR beta chain is a study of a mutant IDH1 vaccine in newly diagnosed glioma. On the study more broadly: Initiation of the vaccine course occurred 4-6 weeks after radiotherapy alone, or alongside temozolomide cycles. Of the patients given treatment, approximately 62% were male and 37.5% were female, and a mean age of about 44 years was recorded. General study points: Vaccine-induced immune responses occurred in roughly 93% of patients.

Time point here: week 23, last vaccination. Mutant IDH1 20-mer peptide, at 300 ug, made up each vaccine dose, with topical imiquimod. A note on this clone: As yet, its antigen is unknown.

CDR3 length equals 13 residues. CDR1 and CDR2 from the germline V gene are SGHRS and YFSETQ. V shed 6 bases and J shed 2 bases, with 11 bases lying between them. The table came from immunoSEQ multiplex PCR; TCRdb's copy has only in-frame clones and leaves some out. The repertoire has 50,000 to 65,000 clones, about 90% of them found once; the top ten carry about 1.4%. This TCR derives from a man aged 35-49 years with glioma. The sequences come from PBMCs, collected from a glioma patient whose treatment included an IDH1 peptide vaccine. The chain links TRBV5-1 to TRBJ1-2; the D gene is possibly TRBD1 (5 bases). The CDR3 DNA reads TGCGCCAGCACCCCCCAGGGAAACTATGGCTACACCTTC. This gives the protein CASTPQGNYGYTF.